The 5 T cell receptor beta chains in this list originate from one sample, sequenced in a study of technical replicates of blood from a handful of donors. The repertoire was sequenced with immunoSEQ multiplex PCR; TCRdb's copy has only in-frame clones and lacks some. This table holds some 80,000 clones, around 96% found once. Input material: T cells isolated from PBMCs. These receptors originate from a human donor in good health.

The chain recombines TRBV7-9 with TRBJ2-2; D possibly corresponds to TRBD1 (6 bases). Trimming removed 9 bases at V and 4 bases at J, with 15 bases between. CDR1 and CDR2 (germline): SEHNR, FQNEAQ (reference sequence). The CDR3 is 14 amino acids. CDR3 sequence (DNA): TGTGCCAGTCAGGGGCCTCATTTCACCGGGGAGCTGTTTTTT. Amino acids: CASQGPHFTGELFF.

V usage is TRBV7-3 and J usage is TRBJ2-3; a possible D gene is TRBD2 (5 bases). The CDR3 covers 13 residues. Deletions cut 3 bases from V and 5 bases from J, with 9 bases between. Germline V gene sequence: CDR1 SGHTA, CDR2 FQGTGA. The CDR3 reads CASSLARGDTQYF. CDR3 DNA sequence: TGTGCCAGCAGCTTGGCCCGGGGAGATACGCAGTATTTT.

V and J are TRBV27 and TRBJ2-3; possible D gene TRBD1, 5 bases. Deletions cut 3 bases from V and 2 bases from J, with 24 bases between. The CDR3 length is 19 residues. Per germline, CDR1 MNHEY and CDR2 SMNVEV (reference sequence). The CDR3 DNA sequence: TGTGCCAGCAGTTTCGAAGGTAAAGGGGTCATGTACTCCACAGATACGCAGTATTTT. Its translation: CASSFEGKGVMYSTDTQYF.

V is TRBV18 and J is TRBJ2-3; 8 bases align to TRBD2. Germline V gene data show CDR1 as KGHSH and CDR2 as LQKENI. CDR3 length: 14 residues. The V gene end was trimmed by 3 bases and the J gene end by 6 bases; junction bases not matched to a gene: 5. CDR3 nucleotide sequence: TGTGCCAGCTCACCTCCGGGAGGGCTGGATACGCAGTATTTT. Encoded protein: CASSPPGGLDTQYF.

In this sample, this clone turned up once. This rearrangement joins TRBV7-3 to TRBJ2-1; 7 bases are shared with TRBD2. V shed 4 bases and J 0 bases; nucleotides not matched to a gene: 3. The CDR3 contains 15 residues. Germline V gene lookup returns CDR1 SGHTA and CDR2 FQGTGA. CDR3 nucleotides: TGTGCCAGCAGCTGGGTAGCGGGCTCCTACAATGAGCAGTTCTTC. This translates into CASSWVAGSYNEQFF.